The following is a TCR beta chain sequence with its context. The PCR was carried out with 60 Vbeta primers and 13 Jbeta primers. The data were produced by immunoSEQ multiplex PCR, yet TCRdb's version contains in-frame clones alone and is incomplete. The sample is made up of around 74,000 clones, and the top ten hold roughly 5.1% of it. The J segment lost 8 bases and the V segment lost 4 bases, leaving 10 bases of the junction unmatched. Germline CDR1 is MGHRA and CDR2 is YSYEKL. There are 14 residues in the CDR3. The entry originates in a study of cytomegalovirus exposure and HLA in healthy donors. Study context: Genotyping showed roughly 86% of fewer than 500 donors falling in the Caucasian-associated ancestry cluster.

The chain carries TRBV4-1 and TRBJ1-1; 7 bases are a match to TRBD1. This receptor was taken from a man younger than 40 in good health and CMV-seronegative. Sequencing input: PBMCs. This CDR3 is CASSRFTGTAEAFF. CDR3 nucleotides: TGCGCCAGCAGCCGCTTTACAGGGACAGCCGAAGCTTTCTTT.